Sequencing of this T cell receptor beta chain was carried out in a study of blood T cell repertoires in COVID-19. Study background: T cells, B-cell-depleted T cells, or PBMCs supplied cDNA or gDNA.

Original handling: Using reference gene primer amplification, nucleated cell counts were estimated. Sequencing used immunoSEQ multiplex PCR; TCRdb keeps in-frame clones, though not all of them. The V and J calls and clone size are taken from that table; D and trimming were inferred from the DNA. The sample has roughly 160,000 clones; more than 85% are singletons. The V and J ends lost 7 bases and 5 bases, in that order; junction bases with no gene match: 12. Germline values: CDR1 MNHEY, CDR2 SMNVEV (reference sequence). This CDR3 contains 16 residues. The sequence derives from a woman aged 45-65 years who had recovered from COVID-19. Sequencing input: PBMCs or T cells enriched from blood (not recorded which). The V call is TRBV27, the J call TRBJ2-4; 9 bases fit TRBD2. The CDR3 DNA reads TGTGCCAGCAAGCGGGCAGGTAGCGGGAGACAAAACATTCAGTACTTC. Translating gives CASKRAGSGRQNIQYF.